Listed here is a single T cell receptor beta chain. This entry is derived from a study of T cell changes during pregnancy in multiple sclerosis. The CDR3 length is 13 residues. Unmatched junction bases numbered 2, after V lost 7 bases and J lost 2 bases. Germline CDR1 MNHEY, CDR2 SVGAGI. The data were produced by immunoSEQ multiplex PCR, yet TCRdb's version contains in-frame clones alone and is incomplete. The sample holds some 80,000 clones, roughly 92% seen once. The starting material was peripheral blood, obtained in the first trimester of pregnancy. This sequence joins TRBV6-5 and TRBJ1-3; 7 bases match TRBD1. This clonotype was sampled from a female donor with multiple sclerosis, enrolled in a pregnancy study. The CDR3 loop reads CASKGAPGNTIYF. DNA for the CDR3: TGTGCCAGCAAGGGGGCACCTGGAAACACCATATATTTT.